This T cell receptor (beta chain) was retrieved from a study of cytomegalovirus exposure and HLA in healthy donors. Study findings and constraints: Later analysis placed DRB1 highest and HLA-C lowest in TCR association rates, which differed by HLA locus.

Researchers ran the PCR with 60 Vbeta and 13 Jbeta primers. Profiling relied on immunoSEQ multiplex PCR, and the TCRdb table lists in-frame clones only, not all of them. This table has 150,000 or so clones, under 85% appearing once. About this clone itself: Its antigen is still unknown.

The CDR3 contains 19 residues. Per the germline V gene, CDR1 is SNHLY and CDR2 is FYNNEI. Germline trimming cut 3 bases from V and 8 bases from J; bases unmatched to any gene: 20. The gene calls are TRBV2 and TRBJ1-2; 11 nucleotides align to TRBD1. The sample consisted of PBMCs. The receptor was isolated from a male donor in good health and CMV-seropositive. CDR3 loop: CASSEDWDRGYRRGEGYTF. The CDR3 DNA is TGTGCCAGCAGTGAGGATTGGGACAGGGGGTACCGCCGGGGAGAAGGCTACACCTTC.